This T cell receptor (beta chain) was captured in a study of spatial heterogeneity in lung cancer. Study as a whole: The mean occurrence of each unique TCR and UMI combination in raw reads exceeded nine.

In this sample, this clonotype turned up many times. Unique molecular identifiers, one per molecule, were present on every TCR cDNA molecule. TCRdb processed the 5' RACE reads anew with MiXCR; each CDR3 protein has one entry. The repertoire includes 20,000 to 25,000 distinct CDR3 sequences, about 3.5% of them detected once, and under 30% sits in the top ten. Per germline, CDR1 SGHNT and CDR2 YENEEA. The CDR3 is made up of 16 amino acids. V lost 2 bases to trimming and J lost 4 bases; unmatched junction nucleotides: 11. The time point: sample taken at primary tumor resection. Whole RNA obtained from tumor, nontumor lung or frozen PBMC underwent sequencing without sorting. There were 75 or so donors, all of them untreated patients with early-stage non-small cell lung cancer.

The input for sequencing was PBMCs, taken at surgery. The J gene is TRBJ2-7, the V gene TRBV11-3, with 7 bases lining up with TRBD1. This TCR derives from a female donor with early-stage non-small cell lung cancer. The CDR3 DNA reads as TGTGCCAGCAGCTTACCTCGGGGCAGGGGGTTTTACGAGCAGTACTTC. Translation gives CASSLPRGRGFYEQYF.